This T cell receptor (beta chain) derives from a study of CD8+CD57+ T cells in acquired aplastic anemia. About the study: On average, sorted CD4+ and CD8+ cells gave 3.2 ug of DNA. Researchers reported that healthy donors averaged about 11 million reads for CD4+ cells. Study-level findings and limits: CD8+ Simpson's diversity in patients was not significantly different from that in controls.

The CDR3 extends over 12 amino acids. Trimming left V 0 bases short and J 6 bases short, with 3 bases between. Germline CDR1 LNHNV, CDR2 YYDKDF (reference sequence). This clonotype was counted at least ten times. Its cognate antigen is unknown. It was genomic DNA that served as the template for profiling TCR beta VDJ and CDR3. Each CDR3 protein is one row after TCRdb ran MiXCR on the reads. The sample contains around 170,000 distinct CDR3 sequences, about half of which appear only once. The genes are TRBV15 and TRBJ1-5; D uncertain. This clonotype originated in a human donor in good health. Sequencing was carried out using sorted CD4+, CD8+, or CD8+CD57+ T cells (not recorded which) from PBMCs. CDR3 bases: TGTGCCACCAGCAGAGATTTTCAGCCCCAGCATTTT. It codes for CATSRDFQPQHF.